The 19 T cell receptor beta chains below all came from one sample that was sequenced in a study of T cells in Graves' hyperthyroidism and ophthalmopathy. Amplification yielded TCR beta CDR3 regions, with RNA transcripts as the source. A first-round RT-PCR of the TCR CDR3 used the HTBI primer set. TCRdb used MiXCR to reprocess the multiplex PCR reads, holding one entry per CDR3 protein. The sample includes around 290,000 distinct CDR3 sequences, less than 15% of them seen just once. What was sequenced was blood. Source of these receptors: a woman in her twenties or thirties with Graves' hyperthyroidism that later progressed to Graves' ophthalmopathy.

This clonotype was picked up many times. This chain links TRBV29-1 with TRBJ2-1; 10 nucleotides align to TRBD2. Germline V gene data show CDR1 as SQVTM and CDR2 as ANQGSEA. V lost 0 bases, J lost 7 bases, and 6 bases stayed unmatched. This CDR3 region has 15 residues. CDR3 amino acids: CSVEDRGLARNEQFF. CDR3 bases: TGCAGCGTTGAAGATCGGGGACTAGCGCGGAATGAGCAGTTCTTC.

Sample share makes this clonotype medium-sized. The chain combines TRBV12-3 or TRBV12-4 with TRBJ2-3; 10 nucleotides match TRBD2. The CDR3 contains 15 residues. Trimming cost V 2 bases and J 4 bases; bases outside gene matches: 3. The CDR3 reads CASSLSSGRPDTQYF. The CDR3 DNA follows: TGTGCCAGCAGTTTAAGTAGCGGGAGGCCAGATACGCAGTATTTT.

This clonotype was recorded many times. The CDR3 here is CASSLWGPKNIQYF. As DNA, the CDR3 is TGTGCCAGCAGTTTGTGGGGACCCAAAAACATTCAGTACTTC. The V gene is TRBV27, the J gene TRBJ2-4, with D perhaps assigned TRBD1 or TRBD2 (5 bases each). CDR1 and CDR2 from the germline V gene are MNHEY and SMNVEV (reference sequence). This CDR3 region has 14 residues. V shed 3 bases and J shed 2 bases, with 8 bases lying between them.

At least ten counts were recorded for this clonotype. The chain employs TRBV28 and TRBJ2-7; D possibly corresponds to TRBD1 (5 bases). The CDR3 contains 14 residues. V lost 4 bases, J lost 5 bases, and 15 bases lay in between. Germline V CDR1 and CDR2: MDHEN, SYDVKM. The CDR3 DNA reads as TGTGCCAGCAGTTCCCCAGGGCTGGTCGACGAGCAGTACTTC. Translated: CASSSPGLVDEQYF. The full variable domain, in which reference TRBV28 and TRBJ2-7 provide the parts outside the CDR3, is DVKVTQSSRYLVKRTGEKVFLECVQDMDHENMFWYRQDPGLGLRLIYFSYDVKMKEKGDIPEGYSVSREKKERFSLILESASTNQTSMYLCASSSPGLVDEQYFGPGTRLTVT.

This clonotype was seen just once. It may be a read error: a sequence one base away is much more abundant. V and J are TRBV7-9 and TRBJ2-4; 7 bases fit TRBD1. Germline V gives CDR1 SEHNR, CDR2 FQNEAQ (reference sequence). The CDR3 covers 17 residues. The ends lost 5 bases at V and 0 bases at J; junction bases unmatched: 10. Here the CDR3 reads CASSGGQFAPAKNIQYF. CDR3 sequence (DNA): TGTGCCAGCAGCGGGGGACAGTTCGCTCCAGCCAAAAACATTCAGTACTTC.

The table lists this clonotype with many counts. This chain uses TRBV7-9 with TRBJ2-7, with 10 bases matching TRBD2. The V and J ends lost 5 bases and 0 bases, in that order; junction bases with no gene match: 4. CDR1 and CDR2 from the germline V gene are SEHNR and FQNEAQ (reference sequence). This CDR3 has 15 residues. The CDR3 nucleotides are TGTGCCAGCAGCCCCGGACTAGCGGTCTCCTACGAGCAGTACTTC. Its protein product is CASSPGLAVSYEQYF.

J is TRBJ2-1 and V is TRBV7-2; 12 bases line up with TRBD2. Germline CDR1 and CDR2: SGHTA and FQGNSA. The CDR3 is made up of 15 amino acids. The V segment lost 5 bases and the J segment 10 bases; nucleotides outside the gene matches: 9. The CDR3 sequence: CASSPGTSGWPEQFF. The CDR3 DNA follows: TGTGCCAGCAGCCCTGGGACTAGCGGGTGGCCAGAGCAGTTCTTC. The full variable domain, rest sourced from reference TRBV7-2 and TRBJ2-1, is GAGVSQSPSNKVTEKGKDVELRCDPISGHTALYWYRQSLGQGLEFLIYFQGNSAPDKSGLPSDRFSAERTGGSVSTLTIQRTQQEDSAVYLCASSPGTSGWPEQFFGPGTRLTVL.

This sequence joins TRBV28 and TRBJ2-5; TRBD1 matches 9 bases. Germline V gene data show CDR1 as MDHEN and CDR2 as SYDVKM. The CDR3 is made up of 14 amino acids. J gave up 5 bases and V 4 bases, and 5 bases lay outside the gene matches. CDR3: CASSSATGGETQYF. The DNA for the CDR3 is TGTGCCAGCAGTTCGGCGACAGGGGGGGAGACCCAGTACTTC.

This clonotype has a count of ten or more. V is TRBV28 and J is TRBJ1-5, with a possible D match to TRBD1 (5 bases). The V gene's germline CDR1 is MDHEN and CDR2 SYDVKM. V gave up 7 bases and J gave up 4 bases, with 14 bases separating them. This CDR3 is built from 14 residues. In nucleotides, the CDR3 is TGTGCCAGCACCTTGGGGGGGGGGAATCAGCCCCAGCATTTT. Its translation is CASTLGGGNQPQHF.

J is TRBJ2-1 and V is TRBV5-8, with D unresolved. The germline V and J ends were trimmed by 2 bases and 0 bases, with 9 bases remaining between them. CDR3 length equals 15 residues. CDR1 SGHTS and CDR2 YDEGEE come from the germline V gene. CDR3 sequence reads: CASSLSRSSYNEQFF. CDR3 in DNA: TGTGCCAGCAGCTTATCCCGAAGCTCCTACAATGAGCAGTTCTTC.

This clonotype was recorded many times. V and J are TRBV20-1 and TRBJ2-1; D may match TRBD1 or TRBD2 (5 bases each). From germline, CDR1 is DFQATT and CDR2 SNEGSKA (reference sequence). The CDR3 contains 15 residues. V dropped 0 bases and J dropped 6 bases, with 15 bases sitting between them. The CDR3 reads CSARDGSGGGNEQFF. CDR3 nucleotides: TGCAGTGCTAGAGATGGAAGCGGTGGGGGCAATGAGCAGTTCTTC.

This clonotype was detected only a few times. This chain connects TRBV12-5 to TRBJ2-2; D is perhaps TRBD1 or TRBD2 (5 bases each). V was pared by 8 bases and J by 1 base, with 26 bases between. The CDR3 length is 19 residues. Germline CDR1 is LGHNT and CDR2 is FRNRAP. The DNA for the CDR3 is TGTGCTAGTATGGGGGTAGATTCGGGGCAAGCAGGGAACACCGGGGAGCTGTTTTTT. Encoded protein: CASMGVDSGQAGNTGELFF.

This clonotype was counted at least ten times. The chain joins TRBV6-6 to TRBJ1-1; 7 nucleotides line up with TRBD1. The junction had 9 bases not matched to a gene; V was cut back by 1 base and J by 1 base. The CDR3 has 17 amino acids. CDR1 is MNHNY and CDR2 is SVGAGI in the germline V gene (reference sequence). CDR3 nucleotide sequence: TGTGCCAGCAGTTACTTAAATACCGGGACAGCGAACACTGAAGCTTTCTTT. Translated: CASSYLNTGTANTEAFF.

This clonotype has at least ten counts. This chain links TRBV28 with TRBJ2-1, with TRBD2 identical over 14 bases. Per germline, CDR1 MDHEN and CDR2 SYDVKM. V was clipped by 7 bases and J by 1 base; unmatched bases: 6. The CDR3 totals 17 residues. The CDR3 loop is CASTRLAGGGSYNEQFF. Written as DNA, the CDR3 is TGTGCCAGCACCCGACTAGCGGGAGGGGGGTCCTACAATGAGCAGTTCTTC.

This clonotype was observed many times. The CDR3 loop is CASSGDGRLNTGELFF. The CDR3 DNA reads TGTGCCAGCTCAGGTGACGGGAGGTTGAACACCGGGGAGCTGTTTTTT. The chain combines TRBV7-9 with TRBJ2-2; 7 bases agree with TRBD2. The length of the CDR3 is 16 residues. The trim removed 8 bases at V and 1 base at J, leaving 10 bases unmatched. Germline V CDR1 and CDR2: SEHNR, FQNEAQ (reference sequence).

This clonotype was counted between two and nine times. The V gene is TRBV25-1, the J gene TRBJ1-2, with TRBD1 identical over 9 bases. The CDR3 extends over 14 amino acids. Germline CDR1 reads MGHDK; CDR2 reads SYGVNS. J gave up 8 bases and V 5 bases, and 9 bases lay outside the gene matches. CDR3 nucleotide sequence: TGTGCCAGCAGTACCCACAGGGGGCATTGGGGCTACACCTTC. It specifies CASSTHRGHWGYTF.

This chain uses TRBV4-2 with TRBJ2-3; D uncertain. Germline V gene data show CDR1 as LGHNA and CDR2 as YNFKEQ. The ends were cut back, 2 bases at V and 0 bases at J, with 3 bases in the middle. The CDR3 has 13 residues. The CDR3 here is CASSQSSTDTQYF. The CDR3 DNA reads as TGTGCCAGCAGCCAATCGAGCACAGATACGCAGTATTTT.

This clonotype was seen many times. The chain combines TRBV30 with TRBJ1-5; TRBD1 matches at 7 bases. CDR3 length: 13 amino acids. After removal of 1 base from V and 7 bases from J, the junction contained 4 bases not matched to a gene. Germline CDR1 is GTSNPN and CDR2 is SVGIG (reference sequence). Written as DNA, the CDR3 is TGTGCCTGGAGTGGGGACAGCGGACAGCCCCAGCATTTT. This gives the protein CAWSGDSGQPQHF.

The chain has TRBV29-1 and TRBJ2-2; D remains unclear. Per the germline V gene, CDR1 is SQVTM and CDR2 is ANQGSEA. The CDR3 has 12 residues. Trimming took 5 bases from V and 7 from J, leaving 11 bases between them. The CDR3, as DNA: TGCAGCGTTTTTTACCCGGGCGGGGAGCTGTTTTTT. Translation: CSVFYPGGELFF.